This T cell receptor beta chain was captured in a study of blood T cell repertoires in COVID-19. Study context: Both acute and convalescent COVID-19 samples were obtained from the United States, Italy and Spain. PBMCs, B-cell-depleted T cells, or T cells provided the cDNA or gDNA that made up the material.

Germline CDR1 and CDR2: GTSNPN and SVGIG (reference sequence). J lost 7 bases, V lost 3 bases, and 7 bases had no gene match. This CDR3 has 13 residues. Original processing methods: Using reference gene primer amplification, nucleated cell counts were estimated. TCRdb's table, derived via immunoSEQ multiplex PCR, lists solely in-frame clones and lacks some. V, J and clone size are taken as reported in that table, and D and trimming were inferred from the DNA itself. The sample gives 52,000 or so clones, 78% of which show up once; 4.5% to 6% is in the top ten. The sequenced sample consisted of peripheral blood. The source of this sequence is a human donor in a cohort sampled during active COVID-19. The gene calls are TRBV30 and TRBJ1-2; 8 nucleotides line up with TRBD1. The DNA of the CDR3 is TGTGCCTGGAGGGCAGGGGGCCAAAGTGGCTACACCTTC. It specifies CAWRAGGQSGYTF.